A single sample gave rise to the 8 T cell receptor beta chains below, sequenced in a study of blood T cell repertoires in COVID-19. The protocol was immunoSEQ multiplex PCR, while the TCRdb copy is restricted to in-frame clones and leaves out a portion. The sample has approximately 170,000 clones; 80% to 90% are singletons. The source material was peripheral blood. The receptors originated from a man in his fifties with active or convalescent COVID-19.

This chain links TRBV12-3 or TRBV12-4 with TRBJ2-2; maybe TRBD2 (7 bases). This CDR3 has 12 amino acids. V was shortened by 6 bases and J by 6 bases, with 8 bases between the two germline ends. The CDR3 DNA is TGTGCCAGCAGGCGGGGGCCCGGGGAGCTGTTTTTT. This encodes CASRRGPGELFF.

The CDR3 sequence: CASSRSRTSGSEFYEQYF. The DNA for the CDR3 is TGTGCCAGCTCACGCTCCCGGACTAGCGGGAGCGAATTTTACGAGCAGTACTTC. The rearrangement links TRBV18 to TRBJ2-7; 13 bases line up with TRBD2. This CDR3 has 18 amino acids. The J segment lost 4 bases and the V segment lost 4 bases, leaving 13 bases of the junction unmatched. CDR1 KGHSH and CDR2 LQKENI come from the germline V gene.

V is TRBV19 and J is TRBJ2-3, with 12 bases aligning to TRBD2. There are 15 residues in the CDR3. J gave up 4 bases and V 7 bases, and 6 bases lay outside the gene matches. Germline V lookup: CDR1 LNHDA, CDR2 SQIVND (reference sequence). DNA for the CDR3: TGTGCCAGTACCCGGACTAGCGGGGTCCCAGATACGCAGTATTTT. It encodes CASTRTSGVPDTQYF.

The chain employs TRBV2 and TRBJ2-7; 7 nucleotides line up with TRBD1. CDR1 and CDR2 (germline): SNHLY, FYNNEI. V shed 7 bases, J shed 7 bases, and the junction held 7 bases outside the gene matches. CDR3 length equals 12 residues. The CDR3 bases are TGTGCCAGCACCCCCGACAGGGTAGAGCAGTACTTC. Translated, it gives CASTPDRVEQYF. The variable domain in full, with the rest retrieved from reference TRBV2 and TRBJ2-7, is EPEVTQTPSHQVTQMGQEVILRCVPISNHLYFYWYRQILGQKVEFLVSFYNNEISEKSEIFDDQFSVERPDGSNFTLKIRSTKLEDSAMYFCASTPDRVEQYFGPGTRLTVT.

The chain carries TRBV6-5 and TRBJ2-6, with D perhaps matching TRBD1 or TRBD2 (5 bases each). CDR3 length equals 14 residues. V lost 10 bases to trimming and J lost 3 bases, with 13 bases between them. Germline-derived CDR1 and CDR2 are MNHEY and SVGAGI. CDR3: CAIRENFGANVLTF. The CDR3 bases are TGTGCCATCAGGGAGAACTTTGGGGCCAACGTCCTGACTTTC.

This clone is a singleton in its sample. V and J are TRBV5-6 and TRBJ2-3; TRBD2 aligns across 13 bases. Germline V gene sequence: CDR1 SGHDT, CDR2 YYEEEE. CDR3 length: 15 amino acids. J lost 4 bases, V lost 2 bases, and 1 base had no gene match. CDR3 in amino acids: CASSLLAGGADTQYF. CDR3 nucleotides: TGTGCCAGCAGCTTACTAGCGGGAGGGGCAGATACGCAGTATTTT.

The J gene is TRBJ1-5, the V gene TRBV6-5, with 11 bases lining up with TRBD1. The CDR3 contains 15 residues. V gave up 5 bases and J gave up 6 bases; unmatched junction bases: 6. CDR1 and CDR2 (germline): MNHEY, SVGAGI. CDR3 sequence reads: CASSPGQGGFQPQHF. Here the CDR3 DNA reads TGTGCCAGCAGTCCGGGACAGGGGGGCTTTCAGCCCCAGCATTTT.

This chain joins TRBV15 and TRBJ2-2, with TRBD2 identical over 7 bases. Germline V CDR1 and CDR2: LNHNV, YYDKDF (reference sequence). The CDR3 consists of 17 residues. With 3 bases clipped from V and 7 bases from J, the junction kept 14 bases outside the gene matches. The CDR3 sequence: CATSRVPSGVDIGELFF. The CDR3 DNA reads as TGTGCCACCAGCAGGGTTCCTAGCGGCGTCGACATCGGGGAGCTGTTTTTT. The whole variable domain, remainder taken from reference TRBV15 and TRBJ2-2, is DAMVIQNPRYQVTQFGKPVTLSCSQTLNHNVMYWYQQKSSQAPKLLFHYYDKDFNNEADTPDNFQSRRPNTSFCFLDIRSPGLGDTAMYLCATSRVPSGVDIGELFFGEGSRLTVL.